Only a few counts were recorded for the clone carrying this TCR beta chain. This entry is derived from a study of blood T cell repertoires in COVID-19. Study-wide context: Whether acute or convalescent, the COVID-19 samples came from the United States, Italy and Spain.

This CDR3 is 15 amino acids long. V gave up 2 bases and J gave up 0 bases, with 8 bases separating them. The V gene's germline CDR1 is GTSNPN and CDR2 SVGIG (reference sequence). Assay: immunoSEQ multiplex PCR; the TCRdb copy retains only in-frame clones and omits some. The sample records roughly 260,000 clones, about 85% being singletons. Recruits, aged roughly 18 to 95 years, lived in roughly 22 US areas. Categorization into cohorts depended on clinical history that participants reported. The chain links TRBV30 to TRBJ1-6; the D is unclear. Sequencing input: PBMCs or T cells enriched from blood (not recorded which). The source of this sequence is a woman in her twenties or thirties with acute COVID-19. CDR3 sequence (DNA): TGTGCCTGGAGTTCTGGGAGCTCCTATAATTCACCCCTCCACTTT. Translating it yields CAWSSGSSYNSPLHF.